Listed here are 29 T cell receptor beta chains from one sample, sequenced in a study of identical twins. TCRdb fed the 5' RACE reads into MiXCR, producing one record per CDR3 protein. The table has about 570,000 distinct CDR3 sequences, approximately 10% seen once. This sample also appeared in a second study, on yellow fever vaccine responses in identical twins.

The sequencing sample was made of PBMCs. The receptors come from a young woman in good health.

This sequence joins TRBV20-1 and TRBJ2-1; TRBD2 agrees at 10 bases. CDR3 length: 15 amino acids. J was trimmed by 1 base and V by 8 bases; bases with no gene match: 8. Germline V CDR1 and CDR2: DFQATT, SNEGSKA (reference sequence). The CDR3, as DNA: TGCAGTATAAATAAACTAGCGGGGTCCTACAATGAGCAGTTCTTC. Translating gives CSINKLAGSYNEQFF.

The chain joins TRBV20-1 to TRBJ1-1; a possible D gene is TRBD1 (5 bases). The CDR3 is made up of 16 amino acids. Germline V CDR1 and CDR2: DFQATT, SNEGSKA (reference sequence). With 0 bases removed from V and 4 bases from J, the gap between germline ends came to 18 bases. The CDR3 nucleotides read TGCAGTGCTAGAGATAGAGGGGCTCCGAGGGGCACTGAAGCTTTCTTT. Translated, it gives CSARDRGAPRGTEAFF.

Written as DNA, the CDR3 is TGTGCCAGCAGCCGGGACAGGGCGGATGGCTACACCTTC. Translating gives CASSRDRADGYTF. The rearrangement uses TRBV12-3 or TRBV12-4 and TRBJ1-2; the match to TRBD1 covers 9 bases. V trimming: 6 bases; J trimming: 6 bases; junction bases outside the gene matches: 5. CDR3 length equals 13 residues.

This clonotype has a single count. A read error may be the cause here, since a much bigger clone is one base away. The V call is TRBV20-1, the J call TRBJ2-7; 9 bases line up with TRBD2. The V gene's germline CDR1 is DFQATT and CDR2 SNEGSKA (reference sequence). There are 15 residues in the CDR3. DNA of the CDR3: TGCTGTGCAGCTCCCCTACTAGCGGGCGGCTACGAGCAGTACTTC. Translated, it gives CCAAPLLAGGYEQYF.

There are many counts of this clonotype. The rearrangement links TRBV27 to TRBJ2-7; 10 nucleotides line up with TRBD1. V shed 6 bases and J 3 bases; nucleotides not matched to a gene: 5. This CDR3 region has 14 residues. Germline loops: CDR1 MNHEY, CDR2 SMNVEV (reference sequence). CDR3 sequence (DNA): TGTGCCAGCAGACGCGGACAGGGGGTCTACGAGCAGTACTTC. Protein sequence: CASRRGQGVYEQYF.

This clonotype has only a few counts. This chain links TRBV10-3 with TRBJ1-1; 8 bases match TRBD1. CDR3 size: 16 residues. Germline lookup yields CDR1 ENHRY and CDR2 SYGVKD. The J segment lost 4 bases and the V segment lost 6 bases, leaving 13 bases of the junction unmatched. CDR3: CAIRASVDRAVTEAFF. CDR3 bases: TGTGCCATCAGAGCCTCAGTGGACAGGGCAGTCACTGAAGCTTTCTTT.

CDR3: CSARELSAAYGYTF. Here the CDR3 DNA reads TGCAGTGCTAGAGAATTGTCGGCAGCCTATGGCTACACCTTC. This chain links TRBV20-1 with TRBJ1-2; D unresolved. V was trimmed by 0 bases and J by 4 bases, leaving 12 bases between them. Germline CDR1 is DFQATT and CDR2 is SNEGSKA (reference sequence). This CDR3 spans 14 amino acids.

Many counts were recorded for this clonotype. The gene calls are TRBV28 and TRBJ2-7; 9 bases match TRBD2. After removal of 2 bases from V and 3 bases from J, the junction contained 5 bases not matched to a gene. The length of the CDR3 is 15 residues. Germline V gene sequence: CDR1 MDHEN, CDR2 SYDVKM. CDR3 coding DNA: TGTGCCAGCAGTTTACCAAATAGCGGGAGCTACGAGCAGTACTTC. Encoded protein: CASSLPNSGSYEQYF.

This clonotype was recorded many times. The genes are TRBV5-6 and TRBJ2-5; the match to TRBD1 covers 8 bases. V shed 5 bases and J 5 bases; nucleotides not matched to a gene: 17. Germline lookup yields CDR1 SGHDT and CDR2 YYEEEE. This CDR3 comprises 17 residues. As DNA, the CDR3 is TGTGCCAGCAGTCAGAACGGACAGGGCCCGGGACGGGAGACCCAGTACTTC. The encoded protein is CASSQNGQGPGRETQYF.

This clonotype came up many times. The CDR3: CSARPDSDGYNEQFF. CDR3 nucleotides: TGCAGTGCTAGACCCGACAGCGACGGGTACAATGAGCAGTTCTTC. The gene calls are TRBV20-1 and TRBJ2-1; TRBD1 might be the D (5 bases). Germline CDR1 is DFQATT and CDR2 is SNEGSKA (reference sequence). CDR3 length: 15 amino acids. Trimming removed 2 bases from V and 4 bases from J, with 15 bases in between.

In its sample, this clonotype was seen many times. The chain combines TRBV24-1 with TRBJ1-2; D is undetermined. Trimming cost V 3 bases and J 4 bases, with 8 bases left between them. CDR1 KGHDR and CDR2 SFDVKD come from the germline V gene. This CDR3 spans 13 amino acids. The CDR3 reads CATSDAASYGYTF. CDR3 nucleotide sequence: TGTGCCACCAGTGATGCGGCGAGCTATGGCTACACCTTC.

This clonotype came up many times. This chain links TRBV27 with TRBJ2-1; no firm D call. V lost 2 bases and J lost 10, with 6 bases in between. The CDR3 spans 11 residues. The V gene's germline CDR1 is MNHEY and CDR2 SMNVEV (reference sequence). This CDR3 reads CASSLGIEQFF. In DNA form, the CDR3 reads TGTGCCAGCAGTTTAGGAATAGAGCAGTTCTTC.

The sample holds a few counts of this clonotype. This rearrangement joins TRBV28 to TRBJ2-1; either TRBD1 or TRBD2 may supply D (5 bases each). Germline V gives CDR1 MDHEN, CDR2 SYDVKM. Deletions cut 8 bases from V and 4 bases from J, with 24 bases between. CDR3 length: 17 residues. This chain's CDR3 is CASSPGLGLTPYNEQFF. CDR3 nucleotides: TGTGCCAGCTCTCCAGGGCTTGGACTGACCCCGTACAATGAGCAGTTCTTC.

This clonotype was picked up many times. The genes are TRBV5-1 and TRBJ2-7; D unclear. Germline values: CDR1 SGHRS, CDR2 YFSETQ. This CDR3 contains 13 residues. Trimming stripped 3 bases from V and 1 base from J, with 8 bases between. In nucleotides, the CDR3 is TGCGCCAGCAGCTCGGAGCAGTCCTACGAGCAGTACTTC. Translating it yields CASSSEQSYEQYF.

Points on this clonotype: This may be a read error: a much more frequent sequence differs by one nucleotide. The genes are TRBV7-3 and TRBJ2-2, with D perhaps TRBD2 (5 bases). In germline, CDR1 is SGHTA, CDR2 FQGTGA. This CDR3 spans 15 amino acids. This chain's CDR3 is CTSSLGGWDTGELFF. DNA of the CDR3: TGTACCAGCAGCTTAGGCGGGTGGGACACCGGGGAGCTGTTTTTT. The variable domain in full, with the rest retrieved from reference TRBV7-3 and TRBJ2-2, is GAGVSQTPSNKVTEKGKYVELRCDPISGHTALYWYRQSLGQGPEFLIYFQGTGAADDSGLPNDRFFAVRPEGSVSTLKIQRTERGDSAVYLCTSSLGGWDTGELFFGEGSRLTVL.

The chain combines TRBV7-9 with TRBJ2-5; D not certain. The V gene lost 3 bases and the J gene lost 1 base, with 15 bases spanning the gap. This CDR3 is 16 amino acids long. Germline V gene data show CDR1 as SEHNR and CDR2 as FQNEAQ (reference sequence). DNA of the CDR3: TGTGCCAGCAGCTTGCCGCCGACTGATGTCCAAGAGACCCAGTACTTC. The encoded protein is CASSLPPTDVQETQYF.

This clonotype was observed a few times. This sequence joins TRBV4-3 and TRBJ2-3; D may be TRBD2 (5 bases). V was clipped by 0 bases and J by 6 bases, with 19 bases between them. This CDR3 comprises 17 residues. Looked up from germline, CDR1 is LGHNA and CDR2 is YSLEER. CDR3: CASSQDLLPSGSDTQYF. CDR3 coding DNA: TGCGCCAGCAGCCAAGACCTCCTCCCCTCGGGGTCGGATACGCAGTATTTT.

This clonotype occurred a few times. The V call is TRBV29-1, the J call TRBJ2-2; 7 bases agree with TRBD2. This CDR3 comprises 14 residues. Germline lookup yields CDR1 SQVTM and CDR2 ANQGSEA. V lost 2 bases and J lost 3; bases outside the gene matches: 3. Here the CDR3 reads CSVELAEDTGELFF. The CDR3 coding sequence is TGCAGCGTTGAACTAGCGGAGGACACCGGGGAGCTGTTTTTT.

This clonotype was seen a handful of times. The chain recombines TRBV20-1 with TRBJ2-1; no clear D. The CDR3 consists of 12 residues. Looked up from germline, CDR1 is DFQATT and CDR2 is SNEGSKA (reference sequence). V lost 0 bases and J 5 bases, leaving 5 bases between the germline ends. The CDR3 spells CSARDLNNEQFF. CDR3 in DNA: TGCAGTGCTAGAGATCTAAACAATGAGCAGTTCTTC.

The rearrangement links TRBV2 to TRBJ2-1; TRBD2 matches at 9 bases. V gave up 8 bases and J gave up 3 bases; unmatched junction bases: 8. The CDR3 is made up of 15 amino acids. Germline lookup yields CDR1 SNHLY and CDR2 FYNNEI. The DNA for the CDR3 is TGTGCCAGCTGGGGAGCTAGCGGGGTCTACAATGAGCAGTTCTTC. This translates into CASWGASGVYNEQFF.

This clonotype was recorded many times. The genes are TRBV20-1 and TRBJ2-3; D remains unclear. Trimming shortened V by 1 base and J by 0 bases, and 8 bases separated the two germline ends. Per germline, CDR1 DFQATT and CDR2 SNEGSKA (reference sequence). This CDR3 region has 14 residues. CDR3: CSARGSPSTDTQYF. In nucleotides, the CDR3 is TGCAGTGCTAGAGGGTCCCCAAGCACAGATACGCAGTATTTT.

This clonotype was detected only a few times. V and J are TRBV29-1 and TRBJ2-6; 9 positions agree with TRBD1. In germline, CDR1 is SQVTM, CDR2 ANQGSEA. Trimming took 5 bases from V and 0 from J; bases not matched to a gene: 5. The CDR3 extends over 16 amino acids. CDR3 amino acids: CSVKQTGGSGANVLTF. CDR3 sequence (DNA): TGCAGCGTTAAGCAGACAGGGGGCTCTGGGGCCAACGTCCTGACTTTC.

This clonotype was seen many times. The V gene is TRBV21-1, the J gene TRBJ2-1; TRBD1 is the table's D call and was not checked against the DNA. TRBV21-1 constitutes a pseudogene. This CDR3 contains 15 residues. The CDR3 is CASSRFRVRFNEQFF. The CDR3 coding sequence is TGTGCCAGCAGCAGATTCAGGGTACGGTTCAATGAGCAGTTCTTC.

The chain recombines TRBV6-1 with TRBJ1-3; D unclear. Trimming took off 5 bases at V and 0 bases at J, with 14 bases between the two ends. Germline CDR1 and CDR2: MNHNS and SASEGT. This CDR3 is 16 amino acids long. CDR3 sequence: CASSLDDYNSGNTIYF. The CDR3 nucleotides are TGTGCCAGCAGTCTGGACGACTACAACTCTGGAAACACCATATATTTT.

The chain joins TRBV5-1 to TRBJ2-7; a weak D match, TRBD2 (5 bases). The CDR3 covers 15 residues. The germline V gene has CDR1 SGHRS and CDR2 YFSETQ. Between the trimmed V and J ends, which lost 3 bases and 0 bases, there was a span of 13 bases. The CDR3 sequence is CASSSEEQSSYEQYF. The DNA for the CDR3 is TGCGCCAGCAGCTCGGAGGAACAGAGCTCCTACGAGCAGTACTTC.

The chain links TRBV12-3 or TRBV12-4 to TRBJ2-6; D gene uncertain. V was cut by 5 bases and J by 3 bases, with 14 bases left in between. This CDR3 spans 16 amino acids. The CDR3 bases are TGTGCCAGCAGTCCCGGCCCACTGGATGGGGCCAACGTCCTGACTTTC. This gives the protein CASSPGPLDGANVLTF.

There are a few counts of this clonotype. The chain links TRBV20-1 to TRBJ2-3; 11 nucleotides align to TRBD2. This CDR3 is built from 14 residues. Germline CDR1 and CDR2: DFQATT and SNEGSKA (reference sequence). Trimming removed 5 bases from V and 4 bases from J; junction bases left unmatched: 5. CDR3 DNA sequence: TGCAGTGCTTCGACTAGCGGGATCGCAGATACGCAGTATTTT. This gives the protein CSASTSGIADTQYF.

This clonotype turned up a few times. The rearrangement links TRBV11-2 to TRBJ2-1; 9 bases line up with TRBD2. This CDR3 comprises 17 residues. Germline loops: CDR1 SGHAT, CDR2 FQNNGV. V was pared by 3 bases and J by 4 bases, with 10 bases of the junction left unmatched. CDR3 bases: TGTGCCAGCAGCTTCGGGATGGGACTAGCAGCTTACAATGAGCAGTTCTTC. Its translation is CASSFGMGLAAYNEQFF.

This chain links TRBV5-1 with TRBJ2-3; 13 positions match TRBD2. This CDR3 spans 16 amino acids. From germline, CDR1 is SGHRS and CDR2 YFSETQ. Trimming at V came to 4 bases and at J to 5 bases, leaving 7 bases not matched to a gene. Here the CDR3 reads CASSGGLAGVLDTQYF. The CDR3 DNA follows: TGCGCCAGCAGCGGCGGACTAGCGGGAGTCCTAGATACGCAGTATTTT.